Here is one TCR beta chain with its context. The antigen is not known. The data are from a study of human T cells and chemical hapten exposure. In the study overall: Slight differences in pooled library volume were the main source of varying TCR yields across samples. Study conclusions and caveats: After DPC sensitization, TCRs above 1 in 1000 frequency showed no change.

Individual cDNA molecules (in the library) carried attached unique molecular identifiers. TCRdb re-derived calls from the reads in MiXCR, one entry per CDR3 protein. The sample comprises more than 100,000 distinct CDR3 sequences, about 7.7% of which are singletons, and about 1.4% rests with the top ten. Whole blood that had not been fractionated was the source of extracted total RNA. CDR1 is MNHEY and CDR2 is SMNVEV in the germline V gene (reference sequence). The CDR3 is 19 amino acids. The junction had 10 bases not matched to a gene; V was cut back by 5 bases and J by 2 bases. The origin of this receptor is a human donor in good health. Some clones in this sample may be carry-over from other donors' samples. The genes are TRBV27 and TRBJ2-1; TRBD2 matches at 15 bases. Source material: whole blood. The chain's CDR3 is CASSTSGTSGGPAYNEQFF. CDR3 DNA sequence: TGTGCCAGCAGTACCTCCGGGACTAGCGGGGGGCCTGCCTACAATGAGCAGTTCTTC.